Listed here are 9 T cell receptor beta chains from one sample, sequenced in a study of vaccination and CD4 T cells after COVID-19. Sequencing of the DNA from cultured CD4+ T cells was carried out with the Oncomine TCR Beta short-read assay. TCRdb ran MiXCR on the PCR reads and lists one entry per CDR3 protein. Counted here are 8,500 to 9,000 distinct CDR3 sequences, around 50% occurring once; the ten biggest clones make up more than 6%. Stated treatment: approximately 9-day PBMC culture with coronavirus spike peptide pools or control peptides (ViraFEST assay). These receptors are not linked to any known antigen. Sequencing was done on a sample of CD4+ T cells from blood, cultured in vitro. The receptors shown here come from a human donor who had recovered from COVID-19.

This chain connects TRBV2 to TRBJ1-2; 7 bases are a match to TRBD1. This CDR3 has 13 residues. From germline, CDR1 is SNHLY and CDR2 FYNNEI. Trimming at V came to 5 bases and at J to 2 bases, leaving 2 bases not matched to a gene. The CDR3 DNA reads as TGTGCCAGCAGTCGACAGGGAAACTATGGCTACACCTTC. This gives the protein CASSRQGNYGYTF.

This clonotype was seen only once. V usage is TRBV5-6 and J usage is TRBJ2-7, with unresolved D. The V end was cut by 1 base, the J end by 3 bases, with 11 bases between. Germline CDR1 and CDR2: SGHDT and YYEEEE. The CDR3 is made up of 14 amino acids. In nucleotides, the CDR3 is TGTGCCAGCAGCTTGCAGTCACTCAACTACGAGCAGTACTTC. It yields the protein CASSLQSLNYEQYF.

This chain connects TRBV4-3 to TRBJ2-1; D not resolved. Germline-derived CDR1 and CDR2 are LGHNA and YSLEER. The CDR3 loop spans 13 amino acids. The V and J ends lost 1 base and 7 bases respectively, with 8 bases between them. CDR3 in DNA: TGCGCCAGCAGCCAAGTATCCGGAAATGAGCAGTTCTTC. Its translation: CASSQVSGNEQFF.

This clonotype is judged medium-sized. The V call is TRBV10-3, the J call TRBJ2-7, with 7 bases aligning to TRBD1. CDR3 length: 14 residues. In germline, CDR1 is ENHRY, CDR2 SYGVKD. Trimming at V came to 6 bases and at J to 7 bases, leaving 12 bases not matched to a gene. CDR3 region: CAISIRTGVGEQYF. The CDR3 DNA is TGTGCCATCAGCATACGAACAGGGGTGGGAGAGCAGTACTTC.

The V call is TRBV7-6, the J call TRBJ1-6; 7 nucleotides agree with TRBD1. With 5 bases clipped from V and 8 bases from J, the junction kept 12 bases outside the gene matches. CDR3 size: 16 residues. Germline V gives CDR1 SGHVS, CDR2 FNYEAQ. CDR3 in amino acids: CASSTTIDRAYSPLHF. CDR3 DNA: TGTGCCAGCAGCACAACGATCGACAGGGCTTATTCACCCCTCCACTTT.

The V call is TRBV4-1, the J call TRBJ2-7, with 8 nucleotides matching TRBD1. Losses at the gene ends were 1 base for V and 3 bases for J; bases not matched to a gene: 8. The germline V gene has CDR1 MGHRA and CDR2 YSYEKL. This CDR3 is built from 16 residues. CDR3 region: CASSQVTGQAYYEQYF. CDR3 coding DNA: TGCGCCAGCAGCCAAGTAACGGGACAGGCATACTACGAGCAGTACTTC.

Only one count was recorded for this clonotype. This chain joins TRBV19 and TRBJ2-4; possible D gene TRBD1, 6 bases. Germline loops: CDR1 LNHDA, CDR2 SQIVND (reference sequence). V was cut by 4 bases and J by 1 base, with 14 bases left in between. The CDR3 runs to 16 residues. The CDR3 bases are TGTGCCAGTAGTACCGAGGGGGTTGGGGCCAAAAACATTCAGTACTTC. Protein sequence: CASSTEGVGAKNIQYF.

This clonotype counts as large. The chain combines TRBV20-1 with TRBJ1-2; D unclear. V lost 2 bases, J lost 4 bases, and 11 bases lay in between. CDR1 and CDR2 from the germline V gene are DFQATT and SNEGSKA (reference sequence). The CDR3 extends over 13 amino acids. CDR3 in amino acids: CSARPLESYGYTF. Here the CDR3 DNA reads TGCAGTGCTAGACCCCTTGAGAGCTATGGCTACACCTTC.

This clonotype was counted between two and nine times. V and J are TRBV20-1 and TRBJ1-5; possibly TRBD1 for D (5 bases). Trimming removed 6 bases at V and 0 bases at J, with 18 bases between. CDR1 and CDR2 (germline): DFQATT, SNEGSKA (reference sequence). The CDR3 has 16 amino acids. The DNA for the CDR3 is TGCAGTGCGACAATGGGGACGGCCTATAGCAATCAGCCCCAGCATTTT. Its protein product is CSATMGTAYSNQPQHF.